This T cell receptor beta chain was captured by sequencing in a study of beta chain features in type 1 diabetes. Study summary: Similarity in age, gender and cell yields was seen between patients and healthy donors. Notes on the study in general: A PCR bias possibly favoring shorter templates would apply equally to patients and controls. Since sequencing was performed on cDNA, cells with high TCR expression could be over-represented.

V lost 5 bases to trimming and J lost 7 bases, with 8 bases between them. This CDR3 is 12 amino acids long. Germline CDR1 and CDR2: MDHEN and SYDVKM. Since all of the isolated RNA was reverse transcribed, expressed TCRB transcripts were what got sequenced. Only in-frame clones appear in the TCRdb table, and some are missing; sequencing was by immunoSEQ multiplex PCR. In the table there are 810,000 or so clones, around a sixth of which are singletons. This clone was picked up many times. The antigen is undetermined. Sample: naive CD4+ T cells from blood. The source of this sequence is a woman younger than 35 in good health. J is TRBJ1-4 and V is TRBV28; D is unclear. The CDR3 DNA sequence: TGTGCCAGCAGTCCCATGGTTGAAAAACTGTTTTTT. The encoded protein is CASSPMVEKLFF. The full variable domain, completed using reference TRBV28 and TRBJ1-4, is DVKVTQSSRYLVKRTGEKVFLECVQDMDHENMFWYRQDPGLGLRLIYFSYDVKMKEKGDIPEGYSVSREKKERFSLILESASTNQTSMYLCASSPMVEKLFFGSGTQLSVL.